The clone carrying this TCR beta chain was detected a few times. The germline V gene has CDR1 MNHEY and CDR2 SVGAGI. The CDR3 loop spans 13 amino acids. Trimming removed 11 bases at V and 2 bases at J, with 15 bases between. Clones were sequenced by immunoSEQ multiplex PCR, and TCRdb holds only the in-frame ones, with some missing. The sample carries approximately 110,000 clones, about nine tenths recorded once. The data stem from a study of T cell responses to AZD1222 COVID-19 vaccine. The clonotype originates from an adult in good health. Sequenced here: peripheral blood, sampled on day 0 of AZD1222 vaccination. This chain connects TRBV6-5 to TRBJ1-1, with unresolved D. CDR3: CAAGPGLNTEAFF. CDR3 nucleotides: TGTGCCGCAGGTCCGGGCCTTAACACTGAAGCTTTCTTT.